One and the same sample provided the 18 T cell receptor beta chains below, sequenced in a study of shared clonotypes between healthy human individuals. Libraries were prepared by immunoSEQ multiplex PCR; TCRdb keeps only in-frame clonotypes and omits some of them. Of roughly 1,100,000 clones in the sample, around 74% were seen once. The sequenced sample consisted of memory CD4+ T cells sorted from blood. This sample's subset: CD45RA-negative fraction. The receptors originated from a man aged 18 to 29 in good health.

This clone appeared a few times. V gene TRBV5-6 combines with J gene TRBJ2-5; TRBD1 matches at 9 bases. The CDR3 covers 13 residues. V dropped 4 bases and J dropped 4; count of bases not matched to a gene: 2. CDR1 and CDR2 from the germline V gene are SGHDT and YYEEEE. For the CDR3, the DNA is TGTGCCAGCAGCGTGGACAGGGGAGAGACCCAGTACTTC. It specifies CASSVDRGETQYF.

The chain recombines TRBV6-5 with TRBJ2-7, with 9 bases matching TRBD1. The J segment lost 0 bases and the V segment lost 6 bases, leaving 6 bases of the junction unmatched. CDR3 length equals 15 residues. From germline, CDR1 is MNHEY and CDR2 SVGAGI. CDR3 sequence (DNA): TGTGCCAGCAGACAGGGACAGGGTAGCTCCTACGAGCAGTACTTC. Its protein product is CASRQGQGSSYEQYF.

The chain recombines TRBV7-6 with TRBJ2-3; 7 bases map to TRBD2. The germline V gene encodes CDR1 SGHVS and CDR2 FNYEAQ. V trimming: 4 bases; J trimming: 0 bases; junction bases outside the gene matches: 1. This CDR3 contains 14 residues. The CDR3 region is CASSSGGSTDTQYF. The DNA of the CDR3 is TGTGCCAGCAGCTCCGGGGGGAGCACAGATACGCAGTATTTT. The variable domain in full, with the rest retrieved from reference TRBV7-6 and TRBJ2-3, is GAGVSQSPRYKVTKRGQDVALRCDPISGHVSLYWYRQALGQGPEFLTYFNYEAQQDKSGLPNDRFSAERPEGSISTLTIQRTEQRDSAMYRCASSSGGSTDTQYFGPGTRLTVL.

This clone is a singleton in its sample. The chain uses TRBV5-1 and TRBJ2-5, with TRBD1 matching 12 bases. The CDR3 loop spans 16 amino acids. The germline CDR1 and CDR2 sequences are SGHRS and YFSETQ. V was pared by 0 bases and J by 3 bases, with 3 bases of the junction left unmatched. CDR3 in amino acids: CASSLGGTGGEETQYF. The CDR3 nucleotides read TGCGCCAGCAGCTTGGGCGGGACAGGGGGCGAAGAGACCCAGTACTTC.

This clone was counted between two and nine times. The CDR3 DNA follows: TGTGCCAGCAGCGTAATCAGGGAGGCTTACTATAATTCACCCCTCCACTTT. This encodes CASSVIREAYYNSPLHF. This rearrangement joins TRBV28 to TRBJ1-6, with a possible D match to TRBD1 (5 bases). CDR3 size: 17 residues. CDR1 and CDR2 from the germline V gene are MDHEN and SYDVKM. V lost 6 bases to trimming and J lost 3 bases, with 18 bases between them.

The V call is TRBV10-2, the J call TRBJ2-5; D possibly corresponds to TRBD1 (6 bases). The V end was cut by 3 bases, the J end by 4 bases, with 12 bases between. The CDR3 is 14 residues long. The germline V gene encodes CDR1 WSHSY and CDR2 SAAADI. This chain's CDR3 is CASSEWQGRETQYF. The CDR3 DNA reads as TGCGCCAGCAGTGAATGGCAGGGGAGAGAGACCCAGTACTTC.

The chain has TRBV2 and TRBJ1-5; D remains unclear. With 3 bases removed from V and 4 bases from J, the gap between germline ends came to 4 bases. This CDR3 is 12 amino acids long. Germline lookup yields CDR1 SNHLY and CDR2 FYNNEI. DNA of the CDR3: TGTGCCAGCAGTGATTTTAATCAGCCCCAGCATTTT. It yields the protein CASSDFNQPQHF.

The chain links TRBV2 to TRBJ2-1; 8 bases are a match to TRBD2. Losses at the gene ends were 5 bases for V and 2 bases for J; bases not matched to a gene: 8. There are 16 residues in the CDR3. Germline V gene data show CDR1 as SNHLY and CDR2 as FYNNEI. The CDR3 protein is CASSRAGREAYNEQFF. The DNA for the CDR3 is TGTGCCAGCAGTCGCGCCGGGCGGGAGGCCTACAATGAGCAGTTCTTC.

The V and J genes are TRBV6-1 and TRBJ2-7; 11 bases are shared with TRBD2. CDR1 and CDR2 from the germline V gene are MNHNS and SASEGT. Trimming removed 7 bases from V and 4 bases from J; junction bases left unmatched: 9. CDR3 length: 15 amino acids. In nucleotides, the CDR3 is TGTGCCAGCAAGCCTAGCGGGGGGTCGTATTACGAGCAGTACTTC. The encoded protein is CASKPSGGSYYEQYF.

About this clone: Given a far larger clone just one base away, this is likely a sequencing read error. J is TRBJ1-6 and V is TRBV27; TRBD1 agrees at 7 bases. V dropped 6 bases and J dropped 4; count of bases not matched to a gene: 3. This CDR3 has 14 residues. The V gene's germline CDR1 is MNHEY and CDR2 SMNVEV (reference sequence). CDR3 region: CASRSGQYNSPLHF. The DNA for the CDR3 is TGTGCCAGCAGGTCGGGACAGTATAATTCACCCCTCCACTTT.

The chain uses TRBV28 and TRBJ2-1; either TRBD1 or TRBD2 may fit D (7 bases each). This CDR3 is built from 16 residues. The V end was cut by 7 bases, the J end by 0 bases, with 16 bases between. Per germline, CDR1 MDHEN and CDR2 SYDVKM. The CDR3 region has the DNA TGTGCCAGCACCATCGGGGGGACAGTCTCCTACAATGAGCAGTTCTTC. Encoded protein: CASTIGGTVSYNEQFF. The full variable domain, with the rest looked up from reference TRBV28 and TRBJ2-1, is DVKVTQSSRYLVKRTGEKVFLECVQDMDHENMFWYRQDPGLGLRLIYFSYDVKMKEKGDIPEGYSVSREKKERFSLILESASTNQTSMYLCASTIGGTVSYNEQFFGPGTRLTVL.

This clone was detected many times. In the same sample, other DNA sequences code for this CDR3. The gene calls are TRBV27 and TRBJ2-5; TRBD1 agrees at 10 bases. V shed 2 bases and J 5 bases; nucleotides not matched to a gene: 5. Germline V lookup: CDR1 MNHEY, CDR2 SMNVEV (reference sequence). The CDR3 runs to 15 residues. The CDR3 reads CASSLGQGVRETQYF. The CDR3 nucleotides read TGTGCCAGCAGTTTAGGACAGGGGGTCAGGGAGACCCAGTACTTC.

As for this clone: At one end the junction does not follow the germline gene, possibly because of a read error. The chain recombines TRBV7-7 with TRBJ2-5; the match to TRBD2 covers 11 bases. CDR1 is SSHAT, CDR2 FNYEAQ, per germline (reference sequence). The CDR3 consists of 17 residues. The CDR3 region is CASSLRSLAGGSETQYF. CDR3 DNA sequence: TGTGCTAGCAGCTTAAGGTCGCTAGCGGGGGGAAGTGAGACCCAGTACTTC.

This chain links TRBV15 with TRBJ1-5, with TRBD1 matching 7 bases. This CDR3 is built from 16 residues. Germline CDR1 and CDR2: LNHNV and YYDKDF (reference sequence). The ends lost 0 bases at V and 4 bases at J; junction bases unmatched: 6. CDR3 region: CATSRDSQGINQPQHF. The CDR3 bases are TGTGCCACCAGCAGAGATTCACAGGGGATTAATCAGCCCCAGCATTTT.

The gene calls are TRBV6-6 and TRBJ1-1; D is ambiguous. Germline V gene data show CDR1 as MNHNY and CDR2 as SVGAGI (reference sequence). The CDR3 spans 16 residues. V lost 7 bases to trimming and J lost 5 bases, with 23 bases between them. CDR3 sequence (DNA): TGTGCCAGCACCCTCCAAAGTTGGGGATCGAGGACTGAAGCTTTCTTT. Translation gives CASTLQSWGSRTEAFF.

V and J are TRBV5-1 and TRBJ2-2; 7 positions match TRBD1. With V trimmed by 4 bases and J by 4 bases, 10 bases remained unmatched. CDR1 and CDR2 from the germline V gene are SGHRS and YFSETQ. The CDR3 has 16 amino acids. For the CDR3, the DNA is TGCGCCAGCAGCGGACCAACAGGGGCGGGCACCGGGGAGCTGTTTTTT. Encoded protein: CASSGPTGAGTGELFF. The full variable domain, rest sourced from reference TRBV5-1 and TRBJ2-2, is KAGVTQTPRYLIKTRGQQVTLSCSPISGHRSVSWYQQTPGQGLQFLFEYFSETQRNKGNFPGRFSGRQFSNSRSEMNVSTLELGDSALYLCASSGPTGAGTGELFFGEGSRLTVL.

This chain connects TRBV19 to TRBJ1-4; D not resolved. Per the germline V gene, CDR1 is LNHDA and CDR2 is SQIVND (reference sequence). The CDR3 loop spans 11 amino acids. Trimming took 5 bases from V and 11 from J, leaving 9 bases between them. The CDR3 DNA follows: TGTGCCAGTAGTCGGACGTCTAAACTGTTTTTT. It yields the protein CASSRTSKLFF.

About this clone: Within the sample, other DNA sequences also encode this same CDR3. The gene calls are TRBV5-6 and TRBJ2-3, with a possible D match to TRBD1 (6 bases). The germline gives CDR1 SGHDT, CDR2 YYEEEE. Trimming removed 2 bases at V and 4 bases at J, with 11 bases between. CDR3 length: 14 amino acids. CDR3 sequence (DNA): TGTGCCAGCAGCTTAGGCCAGGGGTCAGATACGCAGTATTTT. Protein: CASSLGQGSDTQYF.